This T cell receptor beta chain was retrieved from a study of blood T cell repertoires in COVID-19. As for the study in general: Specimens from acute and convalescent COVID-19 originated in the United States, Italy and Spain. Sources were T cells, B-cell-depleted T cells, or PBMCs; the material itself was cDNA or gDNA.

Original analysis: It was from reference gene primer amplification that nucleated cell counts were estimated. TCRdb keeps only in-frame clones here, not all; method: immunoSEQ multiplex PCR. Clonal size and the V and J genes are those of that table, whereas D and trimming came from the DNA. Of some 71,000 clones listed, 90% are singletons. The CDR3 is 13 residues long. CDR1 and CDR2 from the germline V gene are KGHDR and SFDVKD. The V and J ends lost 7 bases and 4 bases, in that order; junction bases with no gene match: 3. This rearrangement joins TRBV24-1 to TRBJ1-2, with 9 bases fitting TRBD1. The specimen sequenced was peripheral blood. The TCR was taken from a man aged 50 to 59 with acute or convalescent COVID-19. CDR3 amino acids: CATRDRGSYGYTF. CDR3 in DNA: TGTGCCACCAGGGACAGGGGCTCCTATGGCTACACCTTC.